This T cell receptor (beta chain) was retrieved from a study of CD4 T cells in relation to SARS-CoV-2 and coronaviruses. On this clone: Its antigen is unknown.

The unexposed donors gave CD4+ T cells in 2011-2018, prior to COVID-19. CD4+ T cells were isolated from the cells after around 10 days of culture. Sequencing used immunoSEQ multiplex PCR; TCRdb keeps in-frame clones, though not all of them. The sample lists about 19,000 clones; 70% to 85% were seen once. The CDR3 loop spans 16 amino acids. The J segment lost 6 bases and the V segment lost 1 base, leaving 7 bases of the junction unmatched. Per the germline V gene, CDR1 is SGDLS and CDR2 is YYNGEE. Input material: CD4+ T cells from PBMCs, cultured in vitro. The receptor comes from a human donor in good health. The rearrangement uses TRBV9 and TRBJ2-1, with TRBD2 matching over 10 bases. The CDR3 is CASSVNPTSGRNEQFF. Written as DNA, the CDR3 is TGTGCCAGCAGCGTAAACCCGACTAGCGGGCGCAATGAGCAGTTCTTC. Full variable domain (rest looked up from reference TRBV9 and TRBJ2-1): DSGVTQTPKHLITATGQRVTLRCSPRSGDLSVYWYQQSLDQGLQFLIQYYNGEERAKGNILERFSAQQFPDLHSELNLSSLELGDSALYFCASSVNPTSGRNEQFFGPGTRLTVL.